This passage covers 10 T cell receptor beta chains from one sample sequenced in a study of blood T cell repertoires in COVID-19. Sequencing used immunoSEQ multiplex PCR; TCRdb keeps in-frame clones, though not all of them. The sample lists over 200,000 clones, 82% occurring once. The sequencing sample was made of PBMCs or T cells enriched from blood (not recorded which). These receptors all come from a man between 40 and 49 years old who had recovered from COVID-19.

The gene calls are TRBV5-1 and TRBJ1-1; D remains unclear. Germline CDR1 reads SGHRS; CDR2 reads YFSETQ. The CDR3 spans 14 residues. V gave up 2 bases and J gave up 6 bases, with 14 bases separating them. The CDR3 region is CASSFVRLVAEAFF. In nucleotides, the CDR3 is TGCGCCAGCAGCTTTGTGCGGCTCGTCGCTGAAGCTTTCTTT. The variable domain in full, completed from reference TRBV5-1 and TRBJ1-1, reads KAGVTQTPRYLIKTRGQQVTLSCSPISGHRSVSWYQQTPGQGLQFLFEYFSETQRNKGNFPGRFSGRQFSNSRSEMNVSTLELGDSALYLCASSFVRLVAEAFFGQGTRLTVV.

This chain links TRBV18 with TRBJ1-3, with unresolved D. V was trimmed by 2 bases and J by 0 bases, leaving 8 bases between them. The germline V gene encodes CDR1 KGHSH and CDR2 LQKENI. This CDR3 has 15 residues. CDR3 protein: CASSPETSSGNTIYF. The CDR3 DNA is TGTGCCAGCTCACCAGAAACAAGCTCTGGAAACACCATATATTTT.

The chain uses TRBV6-5 and TRBJ2-5, with D perhaps matching TRBD1 (6 bases). This CDR3 comprises 14 residues. The V gene's germline CDR1 is MNHEY and CDR2 SVGAGI. V was shortened by 9 bases and J by 4 bases, with 18 bases between the two germline ends. This chain's CDR3 is CASYGAGVGETQYF. Here the CDR3 DNA reads TGTGCCAGTTATGGTGCAGGGGTGGGAGAGACCCAGTACTTC.

V usage is TRBV6-5 and J usage is TRBJ1-5, with unresolved D. Trimming pared 4 bases from V and 4 bases from J, leaving 11 bases between. This CDR3 is built from 14 residues. Germline CDR1 and CDR2: MNHEY and SVGAGI. The CDR3 loop is CASSSSTRNQPQHF. The DNA for the CDR3 is TGTGCCAGCAGTTCGTCAACGAGGAATCAGCCCCAGCATTTT.

This clone appeared a few times. This chain joins TRBV19 and TRBJ1-6, with D tentatively TRBD1 (6 bases). CDR1 is LNHDA, CDR2 SQIVND, per germline (reference sequence). This CDR3 spans 14 amino acids. V dropped 3 bases and J dropped 4 bases, with 7 bases sitting between them. For the CDR3, the DNA is TGTGCCAGTAGTATCGGACAGTATAATTCACCCCTCCACTTT. This encodes CASSIGQYNSPLHF.

A remark on this clone: Different DNA sequences within this sample yield the same CDR3. The V and J genes are TRBV2 and TRBJ1-6; tentative D call: TRBD1 (6 bases). V lost 5 bases and J lost 7, with 12 bases in between. Per the germline V gene, CDR1 is SNHLY and CDR2 is FYNNEI. The CDR3 loop spans 14 amino acids. The CDR3 region has the DNA TGTGCCAGCAGTAGTGGGACACCAAATTCACCCCTCCACTTT. Translated, it gives CASSSGTPNSPLHF.

The chain joins TRBV4-3 to TRBJ1-4; 7 bases are shared with TRBD1. CDR3 length: 19 residues. The germline gives CDR1 LGHNA, CDR2 YSLEER. The V gene end was trimmed by 1 base and the J gene end by 7 bases; junction bases not matched to a gene: 18. The CDR3, as DNA: TGCGCCAGCAGCCAAGCCCACCCAAGCTTACAGGGGTTGAGTGAAAAACTGTTTTTT. This encodes CASSQAHPSLQGLSEKLFF.

The CDR3 region is CASSPRWDRDTEQFF. The CDR3 DNA is TGTGCCAGCTCACCACGTTGGGACAGGGATACTGAGCAGTTCTTC. This chain uses TRBV18 with TRBJ2-1, with 9 positions matching TRBD1. The length of the CDR3 is 15 residues. V shed 1 base, J shed 9 bases, and the junction held 7 bases outside the gene matches. Germline V gene lookup returns CDR1 KGHSH and CDR2 LQKENI.

J is TRBJ1-5 and V is TRBV7-9; D is perhaps TRBD1 (5 bases). V lost 5 bases and J lost 5, with 25 bases in between. The CDR3 extends over 18 amino acids. CDR1 and CDR2 from the germline V gene are SEHNR and FQNEAQ (reference sequence). CDR3 in amino acids: CASSGGAGMGLRDQPQHF. In DNA, the CDR3 is TGTGCCAGCAGCGGCGGGGCGGGGATGGGGTTGAGGGATCAGCCCCAGCATTTT.

This chain connects TRBV6-5 to TRBJ1-1; 7 nucleotides agree with TRBD1. The CDR3 has 15 amino acids. V dropped 7 bases and J dropped 0; count of bases not matched to a gene: 8. The germline CDR1 and CDR2 sequences are MNHEY and SVGAGI. CDR3 protein: CASNSDRNMNTEAFF. CDR3 nucleotide sequence: TGTGCCAGCAACTCGGACAGGAACATGAACACTGAAGCTTTCTTT.